Following are 28 T cell receptor beta chains from one sample sequenced in a study of blood T cell repertoires in COVID-19. Using immunoSEQ multiplex PCR, the repertoire was profiled, and TCRdb retains in-frame clones only, with some absent. The data show roughly 150,000 clones, roughly 80% seen once. The sequenced sample was peripheral blood. The receptors were gathered from a man in his sixties with acute or convalescent COVID-19.

The chain couples TRBV12-3 or TRBV12-4 to TRBJ1-2, with D tentatively TRBD1 (6 bases). Trimming left V 5 bases short and J 4 bases short, with 11 bases between. This CDR3 region has 13 residues. The CDR3 region has the DNA TGTGCCAGCAGTGCAGGACAGTCCTATGGCTACACCTTC. This codes for CASSAGQSYGYTF.

V gene TRBV5-1 combines with J gene TRBJ2-3; 7 bases are shared with TRBD2. This CDR3 has 15 residues. Trimming cost V 2 bases and J 1 base; bases outside gene matches: 4. Germline V gene lookup returns CDR1 SGHRS and CDR2 YFSETQ. CDR3 nucleotides: TGCGCCAGCAGCTTTGGGGGGGTAGGCACAGATACGCAGTATTTT. It yields the protein CASSFGGVGTDTQYF.

V gene TRBV2 combines with J gene TRBJ1-1, with 11 positions matching TRBD1. The J segment lost 3 bases and the V segment lost 2 bases, leaving 11 bases of the junction unmatched. The CDR3 contains 18 residues. Germline lookup yields CDR1 SNHLY and CDR2 FYNNEI. In DNA form, the CDR3 reads TGTGCCAGCAGTGAACCCTACGGACAGGGGGCTTGGGACACTGAAGCTTTCTTT. Protein product: CASSEPYGQGAWDTEAFF.

V and J are TRBV4-3 and TRBJ1-2, with D perhaps TRBD1 (5 bases). Germline V CDR1 and CDR2: LGHNA, YSLEER. V shed 0 bases and J shed 5 bases, with 16 bases lying between them. There are 16 residues in the CDR3. DNA of the CDR3: TGCGCCAGCAGCCAAGAATGGTCAGGGATAAGGTATGGCTACACCTTC. It yields the protein CASSQEWSGIRYGYTF.

This chain uses TRBV9 with TRBJ1-2; D remains unclear. The V end was cut by 1 base, the J end by 7 bases, with 11 bases between. The germline V gene has CDR1 SGDLS and CDR2 YYNGEE. CDR3 size: 13 residues. The CDR3 DNA reads TGTGCCAGCAGCGTATATGAGGGATCTGGCTACACCTTC. This translates into CASSVYEGSGYTF.

This clone was seen a few times. The V call is TRBV11-1, the J call TRBJ2-3; TRBD1 matches 9 bases. The V and J ends lost 5 bases and 11 bases, in that order; junction bases with no gene match: 5. The CDR3 extends over 12 amino acids. CDR1 is SGHAT and CDR2 is FQDESV in the germline V gene (reference sequence). CDR3 DNA: TGTGCCAGCAGCCCGGGACAGGGAAGGCAGTATTTT. Protein: CASSPGQGRQYF. The full variable domain, rest sourced from reference TRBV11-1 and TRBJ2-3, is EAEVAQSPRYKITEKSQAVAFWCDPISGHATLYWYRQILGQGPELLVQFQDESVVDDSQLPKDRFSAERLKGVDSTLKIQPAELGDSAMYLCASSPGQGRQYFGPGTRLTVL.

The V and J genes are TRBV5-6 and TRBJ2-5, with D possibly being TRBD2 (5 bases). Germline V CDR1 and CDR2: SGHDT, YYEEEE. Trimming removed 0 bases from V and 5 bases from J, with 17 bases in between. The length of the CDR3 is 16 residues. The CDR3 loop is CASSLDGLGVRETQYF. The CDR3, as DNA: TGTGCCAGCAGCTTGGACGGACTTGGAGTCCGGGAGACCCAGTACTTC.

The chain has TRBV5-1 and TRBJ1-5; 8 bases agree with TRBD1. CDR1 and CDR2 (germline): SGHRS, YFSETQ. The CDR3 extends over 14 amino acids. After removal of 3 bases from V and 4 bases from J, the junction contained 3 bases not matched to a gene. CDR3 in amino acids: CASSSTGGNQPQHF. DNA for the CDR3: TGCGCCAGCAGCTCAACAGGGGGGAATCAGCCCCAGCATTTT.

V gene TRBV4-1 combines with J gene TRBJ2-1; D possibly corresponds to TRBD1 (5 bases). With 1 base removed from V and 10 bases from J, the gap between germline ends came to 14 bases. This CDR3 comprises 14 residues. CDR1 is MGHRA and CDR2 is YSYEKL in the germline V gene. The CDR3 nucleotides are TGCGCCAGCAGCCAAGGGGGTGTAGCAGGGGAGCAGTTCTTC. Amino acids: CASSQGGVAGEQFF.

This chain uses TRBV15 with TRBJ2-3, with D possibly being TRBD2 (6 bases). The CDR3 runs 13 residues. V shed 2 bases and J shed 5 bases, with 8 bases lying between them. Germline V gene lookup returns CDR1 LNHNV and CDR2 YYDKDF (reference sequence). In DNA form, the CDR3 reads TGTGCCACCAGCAGACCGGGACTAGATACGCAGTATTTT. It codes for CATSRPGLDTQYF.

V gene TRBV6-6 combines with J gene TRBJ2-3, with TRBD2 identical over 7 bases. The CDR3 is made up of 15 amino acids. Looked up from germline, CDR1 is MNHNY and CDR2 is SVGAGI (reference sequence). The J segment lost 1 base and the V segment lost 2 bases, leaving 3 bases of the junction unmatched. The CDR3 region has the DNA TGTGCCAGCAGTTACGCCACTAGCGGCACAGATACGCAGTATTTT. This gives the protein CASSYATSGTDTQYF.

V and J are TRBV7-2 and TRBJ2-1; 13 bases align to TRBD2. V was pared by 6 bases and J by 7 bases, with 6 bases of the junction left unmatched. In germline, CDR1 is SGHTA, CDR2 FQGNSA. The CDR3 is 15 amino acids. The CDR3 reads CASRPPGLAGNEQFF. The CDR3 nucleotides are TGTGCCAGCAGGCCTCCGGGACTAGCGGGGAATGAGCAGTTCTTC.

The genes are TRBV6-5 and TRBJ1-1, with D maybe TRBD1 (5 bases). V gave up 5 bases and J gave up 1 base, with 11 bases separating them. Per germline, CDR1 MNHEY and CDR2 SVGAGI. The CDR3 is 14 residues long. In nucleotides, the CDR3 is TGTGCCAGCAGTAAGACAGAAAGGAACACTGAAGCTTTCTTT. Translation: CASSKTERNTEAFF.

The J gene is TRBJ1-2, the V gene TRBV10-3; D not certain. The CDR3 runs to 15 residues. Germline CDR1 is ENHRY and CDR2 is SYGVKD. V lost 4 bases, J lost 0 bases, and 12 bases lay in between. The CDR3 DNA follows: TGTGCCATCAGTGGTACGGAGATGGCTAACTATGGCTACACCTTC. Its protein product is CAISGTEMANYGYTF.

The CDR3 DNA is TGCAGCGTGGGGACAGGGGTCAACACCGGGGAGCTGTTTTTT. Amino acid sequence: CSVGTGVNTGELFF. The chain couples TRBV29-1 to TRBJ2-2; the match to TRBD1 covers 10 bases. Germline V gives CDR1 SQVTM, CDR2 ANQGSEA. CDR3 length: 14 amino acids. J gave up 2 bases and V 6 bases, and 3 bases lay outside the gene matches.

V gene TRBV7-9 combines with J gene TRBJ2-3; TRBD2 agrees at 9 bases. The germline V gene has CDR1 SEHNR and CDR2 FQNEAQ (reference sequence). There are 16 residues in the CDR3. Germline trimming cut 5 bases from V and 6 bases from J; bases unmatched to any gene: 12. In DNA, the CDR3 is TGTGCCAGCAGCGAGAGAGCGCTAGCGGGGACGGATACGCAGTATTTT. Its protein is CASSERALAGTDTQYF.

The chain combines TRBV19 with TRBJ1-2, with D unclear. Germline V gene data show CDR1 as LNHDA and CDR2 as SQIVND (reference sequence). Trimming shortened V by 2 bases and J by 8 bases, and 9 bases separated the two germline ends. The CDR3 extends over 12 amino acids. The CDR3 loop is CASSISLHGYTF. The DNA of the CDR3 is TGTGCCAGTAGTATATCACTCCACGGCTACACCTTC. The entire variable domain, with the rest obtained from reference TRBV19 and TRBJ1-2, is as follows: DGGITQSPKYLFRKEGQNVTLSCEQNLNHDAMYWYRQDPGQGLRLIYYSQIVNDFQKGDIAEGYSVSREKKESFPLTVTSAQKNPTAFYLCASSISLHGYTFGSGTRLTVV.

This clone was seen a few times. The rearrangement joins TRBV11-2 to TRBJ2-1; D is perhaps TRBD1 (6 bases). This CDR3 comprises 14 residues. The germline V gene has CDR1 SGHAT and CDR2 FQNNGV. V lost 3 bases and J 4 bases, leaving 10 bases between the germline ends. For the CDR3, the DNA is TGTGCCAGCAGCTTCCGGGACATATACAATGAGCAGTTCTTC. Protein sequence: CASSFRDIYNEQFF.

The chain uses TRBV7-6 and TRBJ2-5; D might be TRBD2 (6 bases). Trimming removed 5 bases at V and 5 bases at J, with 18 bases between. The CDR3 has 15 residues. Germline V CDR1 and CDR2: SGHVS, FNYEAQ. CDR3 nucleotides: TGTGCCAGCAGCCTAGGGACGGGGGTCCGGGAGACCCAGTACTTC. Translated: CASSLGTGVRETQYF. Complete variable domain (other parts from reference TRBV7-6 and TRBJ2-5): GAGVSQSPRYKVTKRGQDVALRCDPISGHVSLYWYRQALGQGPEFLTYFNYEAQQDKSGLPNDRFSAERPEGSISTLTIQRTEQRDSAMYRCASSLGTGVRETQYFGPGTRLLVL.

V usage is TRBV9 and J usage is TRBJ1-5; unclear D gene. Germline CDR1 is SGDLS and CDR2 is YYNGEE. The germline V and J ends were trimmed by 0 bases and 7 bases, with 14 bases remaining between them. The CDR3 contains 15 residues. CDR3 DNA: TGTGCCAGCAGCGTAGGGCCAGGCTCCCAACAGCCCCAGCATTTT. It yields the protein CASSVGPGSQQPQHF.

Details on this clone: This specimen includes other DNA sequences encoding the same CDR3. The chain joins TRBV27 to TRBJ1-1; tentatively, D is TRBD1 (6 bases). CDR1 is MNHEY and CDR2 is SMNVEV in the germline V gene (reference sequence). The V end was cut by 6 bases, the J end by 4 bases, with 9 bases between. The CDR3 sequence is 12 residues long. CDR3 DNA sequence: TGTGCCAGCAGGACAGGTGGCACTGAAGCTTTCTTT. This translates into CASRTGGTEAFF.

This clone was counted many times. The V and J genes are TRBV19 and TRBJ2-3; weak D call: TRBD2 (6 bases). This CDR3 has 12 residues. The V end was cut by 7 bases, the J end by 10 bases, with 15 bases between. Germline V gene lookup returns CDR1 LNHDA and CDR2 SQIVND (reference sequence). In DNA, the CDR3 is TGTGCCAGTACTATGGGAGGTGGTGCGCAGTATTTT. It specifies CASTMGGGAQYF.

The chain has TRBV7-2 and TRBJ2-5, with D perhaps matching TRBD1 (6 bases). The CDR3 contains 12 residues. Germline loops: CDR1 SGHTA, CDR2 FQGNSA. V lost 6 bases and J lost 4, with 9 bases in between. CDR3 nucleotides: TGTGCCAGCAGTCGGACAGCAGAGACCCAGTACTTC. Translating it yields CASSRTAETQYF.

The rearrangement links TRBV7-3 to TRBJ2-2, with 7 bases aligning to TRBD1. In germline, CDR1 is SGHTA, CDR2 FQGTGA. There are 15 residues in the CDR3. Trimming took 4 bases from V and 1 from J; bases not matched to a gene: 3. The CDR3 region has the DNA TGTGCCAGCAGCTCAAGGACAGGGAACACCGGGGAGCTGTTTTTT. It yields the protein CASSSRTGNTGELFF.

This clone was found once. V gene TRBV4-3 combines with J gene TRBJ1-5; unclear D gene. Per the germline V gene, CDR1 is LGHNA and CDR2 is YSLEER. The V gene lost 0 bases and the J gene lost 1 base, with 10 bases spanning the gap. This CDR3 spans 16 amino acids. CDR3 in amino acids: CASSQDYGMSNQPQHF. For the CDR3, the DNA is TGCGCCAGCAGCCAAGATTACGGGATGAGCAATCAGCCCCAGCATTTT.

The chain employs TRBV6-4 and TRBJ1-5, with TRBD1 matching 9 bases. CDR3 length: 15 amino acids. CDR1 MRHNA and CDR2 SNTAGT come from the germline V gene. The V gene end was trimmed by 5 bases and the J gene end by 6 bases; junction bases not matched to a gene: 8. The CDR3 coding sequence is TGTGCCAGCAGTCACCGGGACAGGGATCGTCAGCCCCAGCATTTT. This encodes CASSHRDRDRQPQHF.

This chain links TRBV19 with TRBJ1-1, with TRBD1 as a possible D gene (6 bases). The germline V gene has CDR1 LNHDA and CDR2 SQIVND (reference sequence). Trimming shortened V by 1 base and J by 6 bases, and 18 bases separated the two germline ends. The CDR3 extends over 16 amino acids. The CDR3 loop is CASSIGSGHGLSEAFF. In nucleotides, the CDR3 is TGTGCCAGTAGTATAGGGTCGGGACATGGGCTCTCTGAAGCTTTCTTT.

The rearrangement joins TRBV6-6 to TRBJ2-7; TRBD1 aligns across 9 bases. J gave up 5 bases and V 0 bases, and 2 bases lay outside the gene matches. The germline V gene encodes CDR1 MNHNY and CDR2 SVGAGI (reference sequence). CDR3 length equals 14 residues. Here the CDR3 reads CASSYSWTGDEQYF. The CDR3 bases are TGTGCCAGCAGTTACTCCTGGACAGGGGACGAGCAGTACTTC.